The sequence of this T cell receptor beta chain was determined in a study of blood T cell repertoires in COVID-19. Study context: From T cells, B-cell-depleted T cells, or PBMCs came the material, which was cDNA or gDNA.

This CDR3 comprises 14 residues. Germline CDR1 reads KGHSH; CDR2 reads LQKENI. V was cut by 6 bases and J by 3 bases, with 15 bases left in between. This clone appeared once. TCRdb's table, derived via immunoSEQ multiplex PCR, lists solely in-frame clones and lacks some. The sample yields fewer than 400,000 clones, around 85% seen once. This TCR derives from a woman aged 18 to 35 with acute or convalescent COVID-19. Material for sequencing was peripheral blood. The chain couples TRBV18 to TRBJ2-7; D possibly corresponds to TRBD2 (6 bases). The CDR3: CASSLGGLGYEQYF. Written as DNA, the CDR3 is TGTGCCAGCTCTCTGGGGGGATTGGGCTACGAGCAGTACTTC.